This T cell receptor (beta chain) stems from a study of beta chain features in type 1 diabetes. Study in general: The patients were much like the healthy donors in age, gender and cell yields. Overall study findings and caveats: Cells with high TCR expression could be over-represented by cDNA sequencing. Patients with type 1 diabetes showed fewer VDJ junction insertions and more deletions.

cDNA synthesis used the whole RNA isolate, giving expressed TCRB sequences. Clones were read by immunoSEQ multiplex PCR, and TCRdb kept only the in-frame ones, dropping some. The sample lists more than 150,000 clones, approximately 9% occurring once. To note about this clone: Antigen unknown.

Trimming pared 4 bases from V and 4 bases from J, leaving 15 bases between. Looked up from germline, CDR1 is SGHRS and CDR2 is YFSETQ. This CDR3 has 15 amino acids. Sequenced input: central memory CD4+ T cells from blood. The clonotype originates from a woman between 18 and 29 years old in good health. This chain joins TRBV5-1 and TRBJ1-3, with D perhaps matching TRBD1 (6 bases). In DNA form, the CDR3 reads TGCGCCAGCAGCCCCCAACCTGACAGGGGAAACACCATATATTTT. Its translation is CASSPQPDRGNTIYF.